Below, 4 T cell receptor beta chains from the same sample are listed, as sequenced in a study of cytomegalovirus exposure and HLA in healthy donors. PCR was performed using 60 Vbeta and 13 Jbeta primers. The assay was immunoSEQ multiplex PCR, and TCRdb's table has in-frame clones only and misses some. The sample holds around 190,000 clones, around 81% seen once. The sample was PBMCs. These receptors all come from a man in his forties in good health and CMV-seronegative.

The J gene is TRBJ2-1, the V gene TRBV9; 10 nucleotides match TRBD2. The CDR3 runs to 18 residues. After removal of 0 bases from V and 6 bases from J, the junction contained 12 bases not matched to a gene. From germline, CDR1 is SGDLS and CDR2 YYNGEE. CDR3 loop: CASSVAGILAGVINEQFF. CDR3 sequence (DNA): TGTGCCAGCAGCGTAGCGGGGATCCTAGCGGGAGTAATCAATGAGCAGTTCTTC.

This chain connects TRBV11-2 to TRBJ2-3; 11 bases are shared with TRBD2. The V segment lost 2 bases and the J segment 6 bases; nucleotides outside the gene matches: 7. CDR3 length: 16 residues. The V gene's germline CDR1 is SGHAT and CDR2 FQNNGV. CDR3 protein: CASSLSVTSGADTQYF. CDR3 sequence (DNA): TGTGCCAGCAGCTTAAGTGTGACTAGCGGGGCTGATACGCAGTATTTT.

The count of this clone is one. The chain joins TRBV6-5 to TRBJ1-2; D call uncertain. The V end was cut by 0 bases, the J end by 3 bases, with 11 bases between. In germline, CDR1 is MNHEY, CDR2 SVGAGI. The CDR3 has 15 residues. CDR3 coding DNA: TGTGCCAGCAGTTACTCTTGGAAGGGAGACTATGGCTACACCTTC. As protein: CASSYSWKGDYGYTF.

The chain links TRBV10-2 to TRBJ1-4; D is ambiguous. Trimming pared 5 bases from V and 13 bases from J, leaving 20 bases between. There are 14 residues in the CDR3. CDR1 is WSHSY, CDR2 SAAADI, per germline. CDR3: CASSREQAPLGLFF. In nucleotides, the CDR3 is TGCGCCAGCAGTCGGGAACAAGCACCTCTGGGACTGTTTTTT.